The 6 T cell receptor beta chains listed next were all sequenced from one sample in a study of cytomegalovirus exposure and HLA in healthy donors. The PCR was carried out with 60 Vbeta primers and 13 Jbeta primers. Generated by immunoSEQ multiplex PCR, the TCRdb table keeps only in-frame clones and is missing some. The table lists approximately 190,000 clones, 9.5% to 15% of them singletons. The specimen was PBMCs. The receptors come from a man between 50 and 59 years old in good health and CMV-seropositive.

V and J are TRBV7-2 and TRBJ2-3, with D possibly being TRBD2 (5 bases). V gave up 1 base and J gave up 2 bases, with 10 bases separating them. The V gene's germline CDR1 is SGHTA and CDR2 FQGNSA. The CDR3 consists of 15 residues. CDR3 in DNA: TGTGCCAGCAGCTTAGAAACCGGGAACACAGATACGCAGTATTTT. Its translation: CASSLETGNTDTQYF.

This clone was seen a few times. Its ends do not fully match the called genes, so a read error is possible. The CDR3 DNA follows: TGTGTCAGCACCGAGGGTGGCACTGAAGCTTTCTTT. It encodes CVSTEGGTEAFF. The chain links TRBV2 to TRBJ1-1, with D unresolved. The CDR3 consists of 12 residues. Germline CDR1 reads SNHLY; CDR2 reads FYNNEI. Complete variable domain (other parts from reference TRBV2 and TRBJ1-1): EPEVTQTPSHQVTQMGQEVILRCVPISNHLYFYWYRQILGQKVEFLVSFYNNEISEKSEIFDDQFSVERPDGSNFTLKIRSTKLEDSAMYFCVSTEGGTEAFFGQGTRLTVV.

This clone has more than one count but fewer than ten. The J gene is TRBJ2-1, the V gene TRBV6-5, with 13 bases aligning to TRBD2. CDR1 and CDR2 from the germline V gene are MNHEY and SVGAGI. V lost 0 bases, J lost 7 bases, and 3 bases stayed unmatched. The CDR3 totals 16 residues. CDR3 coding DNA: TGTGCCAGCAGTTACTCCGGACTAGCGGGGGTTAATGAGCAGTTCTTC. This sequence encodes CASSYSGLAGVNEQFF.

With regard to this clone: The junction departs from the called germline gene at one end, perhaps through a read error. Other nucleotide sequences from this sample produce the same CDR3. The CDR3 nucleotides read TGTGCCAGCAGCTTGTCAGGGGCTACTGAGGCTTTCTTT. Its translation: CASSLSGATEAFF. The chain carries TRBV7-9 and TRBJ1-1; D perhaps matches TRBD1 (6 bases). This CDR3 has 13 amino acids. Per the germline V gene, CDR1 is SEHNR and CDR2 is FQNEAQ (reference sequence).

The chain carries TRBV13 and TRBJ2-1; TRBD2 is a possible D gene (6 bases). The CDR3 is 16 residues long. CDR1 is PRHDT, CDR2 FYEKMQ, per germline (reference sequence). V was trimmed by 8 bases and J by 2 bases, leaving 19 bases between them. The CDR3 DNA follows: TGTGCCAGCGTCCGGGGAGGCAGTCTGCCCTACAATGAGCAGTTCTTC. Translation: CASVRGGSLPYNEQFF.

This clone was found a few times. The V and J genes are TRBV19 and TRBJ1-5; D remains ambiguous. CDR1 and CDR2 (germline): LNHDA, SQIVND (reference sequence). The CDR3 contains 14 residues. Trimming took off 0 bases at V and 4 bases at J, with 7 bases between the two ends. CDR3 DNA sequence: TGTGCCAGTAGTATAGAAATGCGGAATCAGCCCCAGCATTTT. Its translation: CASSIEMRNQPQHF.